The source of this T cell receptor (beta chain) is a study of T-cell memory formation after mild COVID-19. Study findings and constraints: Confirmation of SARS-CoV-2 specificity was lacking for second-wave clones peaking day 37. Pre-infection memory contained some responding clones, which suggested that cross-reactive memory had joined.

V gave up 1 base and J gave up 6 bases; unmatched junction bases: 3. Germline V gene sequence: CDR1 SGHKS, CDR2 YYEKEE (reference sequence). This CDR3 has 15 residues. This clonotype was seen a handful of times. What it recognizes is unknown. TCRdb reprocessed the 5' RACE reads with MiXCR, giving one entry per CDR3 protein. The sample yields about 560,000 distinct CDR3 sequences, about 20% seen once. This chain joins TRBV5-5 and TRBJ2-1; TRBD2 matches at 11 bases. The receptor was derived from an adult woman who had mild COVID-19 (a few samples of this study predate the infection). Cell type and time point are not known. Sequenced input: PBMCs or a T cell subset sorted from them (not recorded which). In DNA, the CDR3 is TGTGCCAGCAGCTTGTGGCTAGCGGGGGGCAATGAGCAGTTCTTC. This codes for CASSLWLAGGNEQFF.